One sample yielded the 3 T cell receptor beta chains listed below, sequenced in a study of blood T cell repertoires in COVID-19. Generated by immunoSEQ multiplex PCR, the TCRdb table keeps only in-frame clones and is missing some. The sample records about 62,000 clones, 65% to 80% being singletons. Sequencing was performed on peripheral blood. Receptors originate from a woman over 75 with active or convalescent COVID-19.

This clone has a single count. The gene calls are TRBV3-1 (or the pseudogene TRBV3-2) and TRBJ1-3; unclear D gene. The germline V gene has CDR1 LGHDT and CDR2 YNNKEL (reference sequence). The length of the CDR3 is 16 residues. V lost 4 bases, J lost 0 bases, and 13 bases lay in between. The CDR3 loop is CASSRTQSSSGNTIYF. The CDR3 bases are TGTGCCAGCAGCCGAACACAGTCTTCCTCTGGAAACACCATATATTTT.

Here the CDR3 DNA reads TGTGCCAGCAGCCTCTTTTCCGGAGAGGCTTACAATGAGCAGTTCTTC. It encodes CASSLFSGEAYNEQFF. The chain couples TRBV7-3 to TRBJ2-1; D not certain. The CDR3 loop spans 16 amino acids. Trimming took off 5 bases at V and 4 bases at J, with 18 bases between the two ends. Germline loops: CDR1 SGHTA, CDR2 FQGTGA.

The chain recombines TRBV5-1 with TRBJ2-3; the D gene is possibly TRBD2 (6 bases). Germline lookup yields CDR1 SGHRS and CDR2 YFSETQ. V dropped 2 bases and J dropped 4 bases, with 8 bases sitting between them. The CDR3 loop spans 13 amino acids. The CDR3 DNA follows: TGCGCCAGCAGCTTTCGGGACTCAGATACGCAGTATTTT. Translated, it gives CASSFRDSDTQYF.